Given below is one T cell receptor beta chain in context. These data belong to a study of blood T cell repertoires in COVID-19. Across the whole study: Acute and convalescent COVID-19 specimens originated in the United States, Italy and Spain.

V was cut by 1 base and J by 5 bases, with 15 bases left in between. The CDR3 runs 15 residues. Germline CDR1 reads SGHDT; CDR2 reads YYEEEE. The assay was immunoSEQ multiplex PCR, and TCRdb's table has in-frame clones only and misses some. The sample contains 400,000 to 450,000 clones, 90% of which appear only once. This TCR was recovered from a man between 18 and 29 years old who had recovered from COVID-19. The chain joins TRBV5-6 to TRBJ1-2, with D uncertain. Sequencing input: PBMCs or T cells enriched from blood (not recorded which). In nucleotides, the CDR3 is TGTGCCAGCAGCTTGAGAGAGGGAGGGAGGTATGGCTACACCTTC. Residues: CASSLREGGRYGYTF.